One sample yielded the 2 T cell receptor beta chains listed below, sequenced in a study of shared clonotypes between healthy human individuals (TCRdb year 2020). The library was made by the immunoSEQ multiplex PCR assay. The source is immuneACCESS, and TCRdb retained only in-frame sequences with V and J called. Part of the clones is not carried over; for the studies checked, unresolved V genes explain less than half of this, and the remainder is unexplained. Here the sample has roughly 2.4 million clones; approximately 94% occur a single time. In total, the top ten clones hold approximately 0.13% of the sample. The source material was naive CD4+ T cells sorted from blood. What the cell subset or site label conveys for this sample: CD45RA+ positively selected. The receptors here all came from a man younger than 30 in good health.

V usage is TRBV29-1 and J usage is TRBJ1-1; a weak D match, TRBD1 (6 bases). Trimming took 4 bases from V and 5 from J, leaving 14 bases between them. Per the germline V gene, CDR1 is SQVTM and CDR2 is ANQGSEA. The CDR3 is made up of 13 amino acids. The CDR3 reads CSVGEGGRTEAFF. The DNA for the CDR3 is TGCAGCGTTGGAGAGGGGGGAAGAACTGAAGCTTTCTTT.

V and J are TRBV20-1 and TRBJ2-1; no clear D. Germline assignment: CDR1 DFQATT and CDR2 SNEGSKA (reference sequence). V was trimmed by 1 base and J by 9 bases, leaving 7 bases between them. The CDR3 covers 11 residues. As DNA, the CDR3 is TGCAGTGCTAGAGTCCTTCGTGAGCAGTTCTTC. Its translation is CSARVLREQFF.